This T cell receptor beta chain was profiled in a study of blood T cell repertoires in COVID-19. Study in general: PBMCs, B-cell-depleted T cells, or T cells provided the cDNA or gDNA that made up the material.

Germline V gene data show CDR1 as MNHNS and CDR2 as SASEGT. The CDR3 covers 15 residues. V lost 1 base, J lost 6 bases, and 8 bases stayed unmatched. Sequencing used immunoSEQ multiplex PCR; TCRdb keeps in-frame clones, though not all of them. This repertoire shows about 420,000 clones, 70% to 90% found once; its top ten account for 0.8% to 0.85%. V usage is TRBV6-1 and J usage is TRBJ2-7, with 8 bases fitting TRBD2. The sequencing input was peripheral blood. The clonotype was recovered from a man younger than 35 with COVID-19, enrolled during active disease. DNA for the CDR3: TGTGCCAGCAGTGAAGTTGGAGCGGGAGCGCGCGAGCAGTACTTC. It translates to CASSEVGAGAREQYF.